This entry describes one T cell receptor beta chain. Its antigen is unknown. The J segment lost 4 bases and the V segment lost 1 base, leaving 5 bases of the junction unmatched. The V gene's germline CDR1 is SGHRS and CDR2 YFSETQ. This CDR3 comprises 16 residues. These data originate in a study of Ad26.COV2.S vaccination and SARS-CoV-2 variants. Turning to the study itself: Intramuscular Ad26.COV2.S at 5x10^10 or 1x10^11 viral particles.

Treatment here: around 19 received Ad26.COV2.S at low or high dose, single or two shots; about five received placebo; per-sample allocation not given. Day 63 following the first vaccine or placebo injection was when the samples were taken. Immunization relied on an Ad26 vector, which expressed Wuhan-strain SARS-CoV-2 spike. Only in-frame clones appear in the TCRdb table, and some are missing; sequencing was by immunoSEQ multiplex PCR. The sample includes 350,000 to 500,000 clones, roughly 89% of them seen just once. Study-wide findings and caveats: A substantial breadth of spike-specific CD8+ and CD4+ T cell responses after vaccination has been reported.

This chain connects TRBV5-1 to TRBJ2-1; 10 bases line up with TRBD2. The sample consisted of peripheral blood, taken in a trial of Ad26.COV2.S vaccine versus placebo. The TCR was taken from a person aged 18-65 years who received the Ad26.COV2.S COVID-19 vaccine or a placebo. The CDR3 DNA reads as TGCGCCAGCAGCTTGTTGCTAGCGGGGGCTTACAATGAGCAGTTCTTC. It encodes CASSLLLAGAYNEQFF.